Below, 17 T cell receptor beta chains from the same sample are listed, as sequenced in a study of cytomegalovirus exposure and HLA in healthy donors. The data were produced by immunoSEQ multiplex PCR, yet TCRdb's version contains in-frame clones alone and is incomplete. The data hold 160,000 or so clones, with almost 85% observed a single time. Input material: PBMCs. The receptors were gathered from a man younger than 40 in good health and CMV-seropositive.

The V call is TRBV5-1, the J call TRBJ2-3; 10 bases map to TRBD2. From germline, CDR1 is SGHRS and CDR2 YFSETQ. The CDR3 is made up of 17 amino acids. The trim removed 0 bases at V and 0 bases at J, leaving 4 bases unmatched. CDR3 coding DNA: TGCGCCAGCAGCTTGGGGGCTAGCGGGGGAAGCACAGATACGCAGTATTTT. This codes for CASSLGASGGSTDTQYF.

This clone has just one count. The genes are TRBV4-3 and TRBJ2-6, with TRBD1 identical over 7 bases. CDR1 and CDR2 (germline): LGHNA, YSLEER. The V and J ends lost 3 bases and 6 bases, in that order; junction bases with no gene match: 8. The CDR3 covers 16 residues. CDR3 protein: CASSQLSGGEANVLTF. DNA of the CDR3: TGCGCCAGCAGCCAGTTGTCAGGGGGAGAGGCCAACGTCCTGACTTTC.

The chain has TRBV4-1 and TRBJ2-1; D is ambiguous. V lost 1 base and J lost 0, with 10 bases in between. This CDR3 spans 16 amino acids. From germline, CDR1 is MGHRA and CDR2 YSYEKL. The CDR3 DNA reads TGCGCCAGCAGCCAAGCTCTGGCCAGCTCCTACAATGAGCAGTTCTTC. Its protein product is CASSQALASSYNEQFF.

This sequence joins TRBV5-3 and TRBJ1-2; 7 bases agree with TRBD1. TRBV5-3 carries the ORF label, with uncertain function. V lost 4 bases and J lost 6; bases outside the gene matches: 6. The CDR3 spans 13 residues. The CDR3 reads CARSGQGVDGYTF. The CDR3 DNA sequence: TGTGCCAGAAGCGGCCAGGGGGTAGATGGCTACACCTTC.

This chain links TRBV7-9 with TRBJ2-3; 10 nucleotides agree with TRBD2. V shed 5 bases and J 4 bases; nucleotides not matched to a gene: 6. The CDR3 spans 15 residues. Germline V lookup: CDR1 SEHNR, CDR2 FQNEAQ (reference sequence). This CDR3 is CASSQTSGVADTQYF. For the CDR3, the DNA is TGTGCCAGCAGCCAAACTAGCGGGGTAGCAGATACGCAGTATTTT.

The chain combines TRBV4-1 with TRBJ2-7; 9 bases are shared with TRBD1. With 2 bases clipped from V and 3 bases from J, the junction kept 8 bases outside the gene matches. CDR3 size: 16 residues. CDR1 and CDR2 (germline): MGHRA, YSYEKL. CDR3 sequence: CASSQRVTGGFYEQYF. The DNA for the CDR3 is TGCGCCAGCAGCCAACGAGTGACAGGGGGATTCTACGAGCAGTACTTC.

The CDR3 DNA follows: TGTGCCAGCAGGTTCGAACAGATCGACAATGAGCAGTTCTTC. Translated: CASRFEQIDNEQFF. The V and J genes are TRBV5-6 and TRBJ2-1; D is ambiguous. Germline loops: CDR1 SGHDT, CDR2 YYEEEE. The V and J ends lost 5 bases and 5 bases respectively, with 14 bases between them. The CDR3 is made up of 14 amino acids.

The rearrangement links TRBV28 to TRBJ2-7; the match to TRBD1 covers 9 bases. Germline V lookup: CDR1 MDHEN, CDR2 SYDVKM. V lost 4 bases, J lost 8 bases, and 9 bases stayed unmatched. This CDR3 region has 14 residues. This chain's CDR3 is CASSSGTGRFQQYF. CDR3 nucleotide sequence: TGTGCCAGCAGTTCCGGGACAGGGCGTTTCCAGCAGTACTTC.

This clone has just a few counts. CDR3 bases: TGTGCCAGCAGCAACGGCGGCCTCGAGCAGTTCTTC. As protein: CASSNGGLEQFF. The chain couples TRBV21-1 to TRBJ2-1; the table's D call, TRBD2, has no DNA check behind it. TRBV21-1 is annotated as a pseudogene. The CDR3 totals 12 residues.

The CDR3 loop reads CASSPGQGRSGYGYTF. For the CDR3, the DNA is TGTGCCAGCAGCCCGGGACAGGGCCGGTCAGGCTATGGCTACACCTTC. The chain uses TRBV5-4 and TRBJ1-2; 9 bases map to TRBD1. V lost 4 bases to trimming and J lost 4 bases; unmatched junction nucleotides: 11. CDR1 and CDR2 (germline): SGHNT, YYREEE (reference sequence). CDR3 size: 16 residues.

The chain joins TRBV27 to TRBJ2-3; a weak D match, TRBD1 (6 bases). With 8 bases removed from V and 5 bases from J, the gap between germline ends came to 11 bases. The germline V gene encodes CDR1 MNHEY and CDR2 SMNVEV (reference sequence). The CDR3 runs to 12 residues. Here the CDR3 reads CASRQAGDTQYF. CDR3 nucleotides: TGTGCCAGCCGACAGGCAGGAGATACGCAGTATTTT.

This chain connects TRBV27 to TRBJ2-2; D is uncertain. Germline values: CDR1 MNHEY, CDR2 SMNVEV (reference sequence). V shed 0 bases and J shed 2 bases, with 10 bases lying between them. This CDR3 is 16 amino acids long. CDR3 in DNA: TGTGCCAGCAGTTTATCGACGAACAGAAACACCGGGGAGCTGTTTTTT. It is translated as CASSLSTNRNTGELFF.

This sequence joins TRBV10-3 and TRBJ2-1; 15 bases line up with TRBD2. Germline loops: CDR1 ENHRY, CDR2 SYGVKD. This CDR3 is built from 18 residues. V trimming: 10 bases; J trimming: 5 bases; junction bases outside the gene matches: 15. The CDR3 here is CATQTWTSGRAGDNEQFF. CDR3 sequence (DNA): TGTGCCACCCAGACTTGGACTAGCGGGAGGGCCGGGGACAATGAGCAGTTCTTC.

For the CDR3, the DNA is TGCGCCAGCAGCTTGGCGGGACAGGGAAGGTTCAATGAGCAGTTCTTC. Translation gives CASSLAGQGRFNEQFF. This chain links TRBV5-1 with TRBJ2-1, with 9 bases identical to TRBD1. J was trimmed by 6 bases and V by 0 bases; bases with no gene match: 7. This CDR3 contains 16 residues. Germline CDR1 SGHRS, CDR2 YFSETQ.

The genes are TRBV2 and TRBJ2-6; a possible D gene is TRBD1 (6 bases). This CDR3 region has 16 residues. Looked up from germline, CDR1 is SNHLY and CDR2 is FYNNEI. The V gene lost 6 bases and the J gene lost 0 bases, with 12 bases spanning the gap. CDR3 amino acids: CASRNRATSGANVLTF. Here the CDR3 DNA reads TGTGCCAGCAGAAACAGGGCAACCTCTGGGGCCAACGTCCTGACTTTC.

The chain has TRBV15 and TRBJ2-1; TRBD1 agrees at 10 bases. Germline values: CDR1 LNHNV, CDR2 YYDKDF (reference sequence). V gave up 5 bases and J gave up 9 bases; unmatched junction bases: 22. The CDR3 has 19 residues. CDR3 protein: CATSLLGQGKGVASGEQFF. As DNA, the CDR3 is TGTGCCACCAGCCTTTTGGGACAGGGGAAGGGGGTCGCCTCGGGTGAGCAGTTCTTC.

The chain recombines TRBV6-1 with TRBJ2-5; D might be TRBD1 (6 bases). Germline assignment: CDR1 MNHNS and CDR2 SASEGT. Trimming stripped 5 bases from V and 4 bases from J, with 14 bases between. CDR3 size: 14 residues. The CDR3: CASSYDRPGETQYF. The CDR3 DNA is TGTGCCAGCAGTTATGACAGGCCCGGAGAGACCCAGTACTTC.